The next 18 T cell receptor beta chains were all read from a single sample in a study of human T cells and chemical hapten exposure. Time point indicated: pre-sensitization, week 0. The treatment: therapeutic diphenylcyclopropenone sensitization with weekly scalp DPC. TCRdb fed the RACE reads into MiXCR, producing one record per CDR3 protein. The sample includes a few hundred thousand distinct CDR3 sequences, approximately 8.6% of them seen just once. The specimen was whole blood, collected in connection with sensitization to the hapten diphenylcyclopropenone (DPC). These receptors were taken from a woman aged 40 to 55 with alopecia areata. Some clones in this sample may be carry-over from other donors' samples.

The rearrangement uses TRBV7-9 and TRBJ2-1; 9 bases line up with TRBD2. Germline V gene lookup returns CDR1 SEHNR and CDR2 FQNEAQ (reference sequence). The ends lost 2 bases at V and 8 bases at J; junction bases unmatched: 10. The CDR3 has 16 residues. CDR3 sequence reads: CASSLYQREEGDEQFF. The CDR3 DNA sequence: TGTGCCAGCAGCTTATACCAGCGGGAGGAGGGGGATGAGCAGTTCTTC. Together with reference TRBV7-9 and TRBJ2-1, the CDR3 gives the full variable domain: DTGVSQNPRHKITKRGQNVTFRCDPISEHNRLYWYRQTLGQGPEFLTYFQNEAQLEKSRLLSDRFSAERPKGSFSTLEIQRTEQGDSAMYLCASSLYQREEGDEQFFGPGTRLTVL.

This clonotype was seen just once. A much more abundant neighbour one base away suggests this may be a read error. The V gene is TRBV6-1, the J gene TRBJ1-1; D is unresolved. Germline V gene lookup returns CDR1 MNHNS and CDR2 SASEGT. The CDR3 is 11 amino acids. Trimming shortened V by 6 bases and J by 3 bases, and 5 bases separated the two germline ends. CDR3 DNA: TGTGCCAGCAGAATGGACACTGAAGCTTTCTTT. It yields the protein CASRMDTEAFF.

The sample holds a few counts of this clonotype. The CDR3 reads CASRRLAGGGEQYF. The DNA for the CDR3 is TGCGCCAGCAGGCGACTAGCGGGAGGTGGCGAGCAGTACTTC. This sequence joins TRBV5-1 and TRBJ2-7, with TRBD2 identical over 13 bases. The CDR3 contains 14 residues. V shed 5 bases, J shed 6 bases, and the junction held 5 bases outside the gene matches. Germline V gene sequence: CDR1 SGHRS, CDR2 YFSETQ.

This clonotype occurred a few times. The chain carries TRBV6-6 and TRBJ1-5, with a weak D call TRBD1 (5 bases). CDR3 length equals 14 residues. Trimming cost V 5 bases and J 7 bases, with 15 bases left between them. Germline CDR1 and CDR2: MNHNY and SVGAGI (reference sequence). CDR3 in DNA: TGTGCCAGCAGTGACCAGGGACGAGGCCAGCCCCAGCATTTT. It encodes CASSDQGRGQPQHF.

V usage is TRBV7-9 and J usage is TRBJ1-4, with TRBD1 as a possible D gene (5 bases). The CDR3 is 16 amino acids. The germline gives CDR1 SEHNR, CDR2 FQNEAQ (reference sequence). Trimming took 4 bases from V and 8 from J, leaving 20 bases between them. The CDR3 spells CASSYLQGIGKEKLFF. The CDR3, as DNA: TGTGCCAGCAGCTACCTCCAGGGAATCGGGAAAGAAAAACTGTTTTTT.

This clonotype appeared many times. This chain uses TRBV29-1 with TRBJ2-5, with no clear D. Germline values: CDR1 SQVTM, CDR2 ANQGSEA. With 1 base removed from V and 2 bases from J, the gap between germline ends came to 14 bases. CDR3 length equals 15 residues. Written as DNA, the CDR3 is TGCAGCGTTGAAGGGGCATTCCTCAGACAAGAGACCCAGTACTTC. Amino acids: CSVEGAFLRQETQYF.

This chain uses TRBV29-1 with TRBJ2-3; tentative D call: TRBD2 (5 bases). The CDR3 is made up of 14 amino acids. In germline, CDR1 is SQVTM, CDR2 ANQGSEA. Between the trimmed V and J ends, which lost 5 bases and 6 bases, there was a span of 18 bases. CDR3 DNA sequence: TGCAGCGTTAGTTCTTGGGGAGTGAGCGATACGCAGTATTTT. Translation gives CSVSSWGVSDTQYF.

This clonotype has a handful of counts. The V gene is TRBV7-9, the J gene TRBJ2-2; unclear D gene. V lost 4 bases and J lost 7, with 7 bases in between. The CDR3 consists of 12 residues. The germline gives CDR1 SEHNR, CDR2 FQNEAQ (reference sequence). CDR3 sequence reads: CASSSPGGELFF. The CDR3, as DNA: TGTGCCAGCAGCTCCCCCGGCGGGGAGCTGTTTTTT.

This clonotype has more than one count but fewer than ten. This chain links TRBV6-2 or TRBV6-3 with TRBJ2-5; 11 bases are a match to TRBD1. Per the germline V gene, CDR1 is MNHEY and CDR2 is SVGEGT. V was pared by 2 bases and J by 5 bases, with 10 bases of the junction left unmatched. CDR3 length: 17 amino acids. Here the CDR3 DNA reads TGTGCCAGCAGTTACGACCCGGACAGGGGGCGGCGTGAGACCCAGTACTTC. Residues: CASSYDPDRGRRETQYF.

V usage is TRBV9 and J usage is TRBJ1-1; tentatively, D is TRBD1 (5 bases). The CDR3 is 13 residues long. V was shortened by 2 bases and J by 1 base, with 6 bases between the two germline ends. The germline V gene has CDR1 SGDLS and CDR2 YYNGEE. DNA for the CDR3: TGTGCCAGCAGCGTCGGGGCGAACACTGAAGCTTTCTTT. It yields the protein CASSVGANTEAFF.

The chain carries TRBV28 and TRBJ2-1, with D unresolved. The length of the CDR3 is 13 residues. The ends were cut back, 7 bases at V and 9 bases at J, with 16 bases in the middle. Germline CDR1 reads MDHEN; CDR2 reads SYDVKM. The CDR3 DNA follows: TGTGCCAGCACCCAAAGGTCGCGCGGTGAGCAGTTCTTC. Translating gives CASTQRSRGEQFF.

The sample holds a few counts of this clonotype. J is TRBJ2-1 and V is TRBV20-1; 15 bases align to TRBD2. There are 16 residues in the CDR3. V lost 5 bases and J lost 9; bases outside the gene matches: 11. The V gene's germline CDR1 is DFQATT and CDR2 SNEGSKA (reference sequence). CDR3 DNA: TGCAGTGCTGGGGGGACTAGCGGGAGGTACAACGGTGAGCAGTTCTTC. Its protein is CSAGGTSGRYNGEQFF.

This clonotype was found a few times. CDR3 coding DNA: TGTGCCACCAGTGGAGGGCATACGGAGACCCAGTACTTC. It encodes CATSGGHTETQYF. The genes are TRBV24-1 and TRBJ2-5; D is possibly TRBD2 (5 bases). Germline V CDR1 and CDR2: KGHDR, SFDVKD. There are 13 residues in the CDR3. Trimming stripped 5 bases from V and 5 bases from J, with 11 bases between.

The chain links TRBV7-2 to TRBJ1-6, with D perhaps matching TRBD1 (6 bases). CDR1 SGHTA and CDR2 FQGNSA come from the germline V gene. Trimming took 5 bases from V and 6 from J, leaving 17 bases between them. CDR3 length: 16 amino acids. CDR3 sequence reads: CASSPAGGRGNSPLHF. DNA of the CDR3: TGTGCCAGCAGCCCAGCCGGTGGCAGGGGTAATTCACCCCTCCACTTT.

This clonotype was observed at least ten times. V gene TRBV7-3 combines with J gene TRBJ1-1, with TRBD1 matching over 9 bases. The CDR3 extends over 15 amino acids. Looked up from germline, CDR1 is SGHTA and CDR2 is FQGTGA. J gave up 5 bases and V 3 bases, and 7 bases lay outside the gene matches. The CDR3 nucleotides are TGTGCCAGCAGCTTGGCTGGACAGGGGCGAACTGAAGCTTTCTTT. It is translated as CASSLAGQGRTEAFF.

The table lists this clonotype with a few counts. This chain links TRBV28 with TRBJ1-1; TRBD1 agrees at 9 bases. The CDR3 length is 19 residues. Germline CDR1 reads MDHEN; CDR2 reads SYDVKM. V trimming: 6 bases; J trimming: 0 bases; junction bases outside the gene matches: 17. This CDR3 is CASRGPSGTGRIMNTEAFF. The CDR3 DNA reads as TGTGCCAGCAGGGGCCCCTCCGGGACAGGGAGGATTATGAACACTGAAGCTTTCTTT.

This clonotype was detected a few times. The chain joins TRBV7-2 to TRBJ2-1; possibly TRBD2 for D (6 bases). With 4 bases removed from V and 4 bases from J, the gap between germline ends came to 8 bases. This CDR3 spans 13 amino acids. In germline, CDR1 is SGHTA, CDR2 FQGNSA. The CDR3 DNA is TGTGCCAGCAGCTGGGACTCGTACAATGAGCAGTTCTTC. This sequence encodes CASSWDSYNEQFF.

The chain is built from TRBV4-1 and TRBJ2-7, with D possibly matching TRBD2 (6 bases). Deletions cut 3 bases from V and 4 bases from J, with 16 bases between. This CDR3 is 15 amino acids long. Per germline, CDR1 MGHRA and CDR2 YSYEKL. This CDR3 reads CASSQAGTASYEQYF. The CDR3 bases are TGCGCCAGCAGCCAGGCCGGGACTGCATCGTACGAGCAGTACTTC.